This TCR beta chain was recorded in a study of shared clonotypes between healthy human individuals. Germline V lookup: CDR1 SEHNR, CDR2 FQNEAQ (reference sequence). Trimming at V came to 2 bases and at J to 6 bases, leaving 12 bases not matched to a gene. CDR3 length: 17 amino acids. Only in-frame clones appear in the TCRdb table, and some are missing; sequencing was by immunoSEQ multiplex PCR. The sample records about 330,000 clones, around 86% being singletons. The receptor was derived from a man between 18 and 29 years old in good health. The sample consisted of memory CD8+ T cells sorted from blood. Subset meaning: CD45RO+ cells pooled with CCR7-negative TemRA cells. This chain connects TRBV7-9 to TRBJ2-3; 9 bases fit TRBD2. CDR3 nucleotide sequence: TGTGCCAGCAGCTTACTCCTAGCGGGGTTAATAGGCGATACGCAGTATTTT. It yields the protein CASSLLLAGLIGDTQYF.